This entry lists 7 T cell receptor beta chains sequenced from one sample in a study of blood T cell repertoires in COVID-19. Assay used: immunoSEQ multiplex PCR; TCRdb lists only in-frame clones, some missing. The sample holds under 250,000 clones, approximately 82% seen once. Sequenced material: peripheral blood. These receptors all stem from a man aged 50 to 59 with active or convalescent COVID-19.

This sequence joins TRBV6-2 or TRBV6-3 and TRBJ2-5; 10 bases match TRBD2. V was clipped by 5 bases and J by 6 bases; unmatched bases: 3. Germline CDR1 is MNHEY and CDR2 is SVGEGT. The CDR3 length is 13 residues. The CDR3 nucleotides are TGTGCCAGCAGTCCACTAGCGGGGAAGACCCAGTACTTC. Translation gives CASSPLAGKTQYF.

The rearrangement uses TRBV13 and TRBJ2-3; 9 nucleotides match TRBD1. Germline-derived CDR1 and CDR2 are PRHDT and FYEKMQ (reference sequence). CDR3 length: 15 amino acids. The V gene end was trimmed by 6 bases and the J gene end by 2 bases; junction bases not matched to a gene: 6. The CDR3 nucleotides read TGTGCCAGCAGGTACTGGACAGGGGTCACAGATACGCAGTATTTT. Its protein product is CASRYWTGVTDTQYF. Drawing the rest from reference TRBV13 and TRBJ2-3, the complete variable domain is AAGVIQSPRHLIKEKRETATLKCYPIPRHDTVYWYQQGPGQDPQFLISFYEKMQSDKGSIPDRFSAQQFSDYHSELNMSSLELGDSALYFCASRYWTGVTDTQYFGPGTRLTVL.

The rearrangement links TRBV5-1 to TRBJ2-7; 11 nucleotides match TRBD2. This CDR3 comprises 16 residues. The V segment lost 3 bases and the J segment 3 bases; nucleotides outside the gene matches: 8. CDR1 is SGHRS and CDR2 is YFSETQ in the germline V gene. CDR3 sequence: CASSSVLAGGGYEQYF. CDR3 DNA sequence: TGCGCCAGCAGCTCCGTTCTAGCGGGGGGTGGCTACGAGCAGTACTTC.

The J gene is TRBJ2-1, the V gene TRBV10-1, with TRBD2 matching over 7 bases. CDR3 length equals 16 residues. Germline lookup yields CDR1 WNHNN and CDR2 SYGVQD (reference sequence). J gave up 5 bases and V 10 bases, and 17 bases lay outside the gene matches. The CDR3 protein is CAIPRSGRESNNEQFF. CDR3 DNA sequence: TGCGCCATCCCCCGAAGCGGGCGGGAGTCCAACAATGAGCAGTTCTTC.

The rearrangement joins TRBV5-5 to TRBJ2-1; no clear D. In germline, CDR1 is SGHKS, CDR2 YYEKEE (reference sequence). The CDR3 extends over 15 amino acids. V dropped 2 bases and J dropped 0 bases, with 9 bases sitting between them. The CDR3 DNA reads TGTGCCAGCAGCTTCGGAGTCAGCTCCTACAATGAGCAGTTCTTC. Translated: CASSFGVSSYNEQFF.

This clone was seen a handful of times. V gene TRBV5-4 combines with J gene TRBJ1-1; possibly TRBD1 for D (6 bases). Germline V gene data show CDR1 as SGHNT and CDR2 as YYREEE (reference sequence). This CDR3 has 15 residues. Trimming shortened V by 4 bases and J by 5 bases, and 18 bases separated the two germline ends. CDR3 sequence reads: CASSTRQAPWTEAFF. As DNA, the CDR3 is TGTGCCAGCAGCACGCGACAGGCCCCTTGGACTGAAGCTTTCTTT.

In this sample, this clone turned up once. The rearrangement joins TRBV18 to TRBJ1-5; the D gene is possibly TRBD1 (5 bases). Trimming cost V 3 bases and J 4 bases, with 10 bases left between them. The CDR3 runs 14 residues. Germline V lookup: CDR1 KGHSH, CDR2 LQKENI. This CDR3 is CASSPRVENQPQHF. The CDR3 DNA sequence: TGTGCCAGCTCACCCAGGGTAGAGAATCAGCCCCAGCATTTT.